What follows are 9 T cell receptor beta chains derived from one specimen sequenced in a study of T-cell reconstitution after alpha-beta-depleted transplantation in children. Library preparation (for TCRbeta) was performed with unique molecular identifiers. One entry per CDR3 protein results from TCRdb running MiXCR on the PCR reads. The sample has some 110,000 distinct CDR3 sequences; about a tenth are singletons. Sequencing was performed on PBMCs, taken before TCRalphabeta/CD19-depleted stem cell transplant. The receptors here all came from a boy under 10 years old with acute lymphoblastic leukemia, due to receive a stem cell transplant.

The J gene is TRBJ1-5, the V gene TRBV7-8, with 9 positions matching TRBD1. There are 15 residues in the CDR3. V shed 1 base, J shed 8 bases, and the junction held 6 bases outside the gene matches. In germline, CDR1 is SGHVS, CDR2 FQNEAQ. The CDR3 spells CASSLGTGDFKPQHF. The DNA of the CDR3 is TGTGCCAGCAGCTTAGGGACAGGGGATTTTAAGCCCCAGCATTTT.

CDR3 amino acids: CSARGFGRPPLLRKTGELFF. DNA for the CDR3: TGCAGTGCTAGAGGATTTGGGAGACCCCCCTTACTAAGGAAGACCGGGGAGCTGTTTTTT. The chain uses TRBV20-1 and TRBJ2-2, with D possibly matching TRBD2 (5 bases). V lost 1 base and J 5 bases, leaving 29 bases between the germline ends. CDR3 length equals 20 residues. Per germline, CDR1 DFQATT and CDR2 SNEGSKA (reference sequence).

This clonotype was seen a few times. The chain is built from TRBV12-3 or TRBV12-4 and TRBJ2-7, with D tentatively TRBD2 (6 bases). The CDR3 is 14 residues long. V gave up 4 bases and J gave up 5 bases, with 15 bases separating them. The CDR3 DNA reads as TGTGCCAGCAGTTCACCCCGGGGGAGCCACGAGCAGTACTTC. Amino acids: CASSSPRGSHEQYF.

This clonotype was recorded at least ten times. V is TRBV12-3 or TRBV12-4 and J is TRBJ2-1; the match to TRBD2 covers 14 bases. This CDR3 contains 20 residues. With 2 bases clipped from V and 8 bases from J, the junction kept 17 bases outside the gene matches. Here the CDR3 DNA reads TGTGCCAGCAGTTTAAGCTTGGGACTAGCGGGAGAAAGCATCTCTGATGAGCAGTTCTTC. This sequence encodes CASSLSLGLAGESISDEQFF.

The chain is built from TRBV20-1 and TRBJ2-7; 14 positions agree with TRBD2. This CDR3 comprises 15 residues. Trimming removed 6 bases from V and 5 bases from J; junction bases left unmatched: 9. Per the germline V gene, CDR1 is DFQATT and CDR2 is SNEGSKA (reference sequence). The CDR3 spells CSARTTSGGAHEQYF. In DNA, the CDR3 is TGCAGTGCCAGAACGACTAGCGGGGGGGCCCACGAGCAGTACTTC.

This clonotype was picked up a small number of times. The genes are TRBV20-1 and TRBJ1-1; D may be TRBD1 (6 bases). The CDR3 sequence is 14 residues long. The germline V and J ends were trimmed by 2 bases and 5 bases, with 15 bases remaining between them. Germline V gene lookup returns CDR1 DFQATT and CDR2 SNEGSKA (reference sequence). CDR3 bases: TGCAGTGCTAGAAAGGGGGGTCCAGGGACTGAAGCTTTCTTT. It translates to CSARKGGPGTEAFF.

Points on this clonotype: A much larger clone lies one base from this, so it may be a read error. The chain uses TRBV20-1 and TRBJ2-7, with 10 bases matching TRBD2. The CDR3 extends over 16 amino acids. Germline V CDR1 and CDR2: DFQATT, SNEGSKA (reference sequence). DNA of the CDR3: TGCTGTGCTAGAGATCCTAGCGGGAGTAACTTCTACGAGCAGTACTTC. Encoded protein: CCARDPSGSNFYEQYF.

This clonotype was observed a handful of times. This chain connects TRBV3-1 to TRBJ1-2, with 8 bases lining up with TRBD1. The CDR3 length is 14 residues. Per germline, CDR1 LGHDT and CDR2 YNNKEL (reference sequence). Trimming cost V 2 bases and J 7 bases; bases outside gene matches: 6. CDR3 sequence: CASSQLQGVGGYTF. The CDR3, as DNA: TGTGCCAGCAGCCAACTACAGGGGGTTGGTGGCTACACCTTC.

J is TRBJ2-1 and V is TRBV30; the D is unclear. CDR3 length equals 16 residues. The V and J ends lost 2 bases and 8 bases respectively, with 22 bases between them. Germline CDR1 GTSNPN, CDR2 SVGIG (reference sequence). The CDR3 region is CAWSPGLTRGYDEQFF. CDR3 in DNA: TGTGCCTGGAGTCCGGGCCTCACCCGAGGTTACGATGAGCAGTTCTTC. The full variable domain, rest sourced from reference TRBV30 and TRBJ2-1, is SQTIHQWPATLVQPVGSPLSLECTVEGTSNPNLYWYRQAAGRGLQLLFYSVGIGQISSEVPQNLSASRPQDRQFILSSKKLLLSDSGFYLCAWSPGLTRGYDEQFFGPGTRLTVL.